This is a list of T cell receptor beta chains from one sample in a study of human T cells and chemical hapten exposure. In TCRdb, the RACE reads were re-called with MiXCR into one record per CDR3 protein. The profile shows 95,000 or so distinct CDR3 sequences, 8% to 11% of them singletons. The sequenced sample was whole blood, obtained in connection with sensitization to the hapten diphenylcyclopropenone (DPC). These TCRs come from a man aged 40-50 years with alopecia areata. Some clones in this sample may be carry-over from other donors' samples. The conserved cysteine and the conserved F or W are not part of the CDR3 here. Clone sizes are given selectively: once, few, many, or a class where the clone is expanded.

>few|TRBJ2-3|TRBV11-2
ASSLGAPDTQY
>many|TRBJ2-3|TRBV5-6
ASSLGIATDTQY
>NA|TRBJ1-1|TRBV29-1
SVGQSDTEAF
>NA|TRBJ2-1|TRBV6-5
ATGVDYNEQF
>few|TRBJ2-1|TRBV10-3
AISETSGMYNEQF
>many|TRBJ1-5|TRBV7-9
ASSPDGGNQPQH
>NA|TRBJ2-7|TRBV7-2
ASSLTSGASSYEQY
>few|TRBJ1-2|TRBV27
ASRTANYGYT
>many|TRBJ2-6|TRBV29-1
SVGQGSSGANVLT
>many|TRBJ2-1|TRBV27
AIRDNNNEQF
>NA|TRBJ1-1|TRBV29-1
SVAGSAEAF
>NA|TRBJ2-1|TRBV15
ATSDPSGLENEQF
>NA|TRBJ1-6|TRBV4-1
ASSQEGQVVNSPLH